This T cell receptor (beta chain) was retrieved from a study of post-analysis software for immune sequencing data. Findings and caveats of the study: The study found TRBV5-6, TRBV5-1 and TRBV20-1 among a few TRBV segments more frequent in patients than controls.

The CDR3 is 13 amino acids. Germline CDR1 and CDR2: MNHNS and SASEGT. The V end lost 4 bases, the J end lost 5 bases, and 11 bases lay between the germline ends. Unique molecular identifiers tagged the TCR beta cDNA libraries. The source material, roughly 0.9 to 10 million T cells, gave rise to 450,000 to 550,000 cDNA molecules. MiXCR, applied by TCRdb to the PCR reads, yields one record per CDR3 protein. Found here are roughly 540,000 distinct CDR3 sequences, roughly 34% of them singletons; the top ten hold roughly 6%. This clonotype occurred a few times. Its antigen is not known. What was sequenced was blood. The receptor comes from a girl between 2 and 17 years old with multiple sclerosis. The chain uses TRBV6-1 and TRBJ1-2; the D gene is possibly TRBD1 (6 bases). The CDR3 sequence is CASSVGGAYGYTF. The CDR3 DNA reads TGTGCCAGCAGTGTGGGGGGGGCTTATGGCTACACCTTC.